The sequence of this TCR beta chain was determined in a study of blood T cell repertoires in COVID-19. Overall study: In each case, the material was cDNA or gDNA derived from T cells, B-cell-depleted T cells, or PBMCs.

Authors' methods: Researchers report that nucleated cell counts were estimated from reference gene primer amplification. Measured with immunoSEQ multiplex PCR; TCRdb has only the in-frame clones, and not every one. V, J and clone size derive from that table, while D and trimming were established from the DNA sequence. The sample carries some 280,000 clones, roughly 88% recorded once. Unmatched junction bases numbered 6, after V lost 0 bases and J lost 5 bases. CDR3 length: 15 residues. Germline CDR1 is LNHNV and CDR2 is YYDKDF (reference sequence). The clonotype originates from a woman in her 30s with active or convalescent COVID-19. Sequenced sample: peripheral blood. The chain couples TRBV15 to TRBJ1-2; TRBD1 aligns across 7 bases. The CDR3 sequence is CATSRERGGGYGYTF. The CDR3 region has the DNA TGTGCCACCAGCAGAGAGCGAGGGGGCGGATATGGCTACACCTTC.